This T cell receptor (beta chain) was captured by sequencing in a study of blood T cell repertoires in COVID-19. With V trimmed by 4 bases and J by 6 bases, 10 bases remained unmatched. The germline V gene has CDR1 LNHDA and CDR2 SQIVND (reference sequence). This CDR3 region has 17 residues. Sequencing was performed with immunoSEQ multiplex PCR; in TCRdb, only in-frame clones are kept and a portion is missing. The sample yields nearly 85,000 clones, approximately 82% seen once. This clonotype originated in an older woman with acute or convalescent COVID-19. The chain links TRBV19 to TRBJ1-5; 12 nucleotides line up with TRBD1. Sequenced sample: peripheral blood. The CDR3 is CASSRSGDRGRGQPQHF. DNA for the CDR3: TGTGCCAGTAGTAGATCAGGGGACAGGGGGCGAGGTCAGCCCCAGCATTTT.